The rows below give T cell receptor beta chains drawn from one sample of a study of control samples from healthy donors and cancer patients. Assay used: immunoSEQ multiplex PCR; TCRdb lists only in-frame clones, some missing. The top ten hold around 10% of the sample, which has some 140,000 clones, 92% seen once. The sequenced material came from blood. The receptors were sampled from a man aged 25 to 45 in good health. Both conserved end residues are part of each CDR3. D genes are given only for firm matches. Not every row has a clone size; where given, it reads once, few, many or a size class.

TRBV27	-	-	TRBJ2-7	CASSPKPPIDLGFTDCDEQYF	TGTGCCAGCAGCCCGAAACCCCCAATCGACTTGGGTTTCACAGATTGCGACGAGCAGTACTTC
TRBV7-9	-	-	TRBJ2-3	CASVAGDTQYF	TGTGCCAGCGTGGCGGGAGATACGCAGTATTTT
TRBV4-2	once	-	TRBJ2-1	CASTYDLGNEQFF	TGTGCCAGCACTTATGACCTAGGCAATGAGCAGTTCTTC
TRBV28	-	-	TRBJ1-5	CASSLSLGRSNQPQHF	TGTGCCAGCAGTTTAAGCCTGGGTAGGAGCAATCAGCCCCAGCATTTT
TRBV6-5	-	TRBD1	TRBJ1-3	CASTAGTGAGNTIYF	TGTGCCAGCACCGCCGGGACAGGGGCTGGAAACACCATATATTTT
TRBV14	once	TRBD1	TRBJ1-4	CASSRRRGLNNEKLFF	TGTGCCAGCAGCCGACGCAGGGGGCTTAACAATGAAAAACTGTTTTTT
TRBV7-7	-	TRBD1	TRBJ2-5	CASSQTGRETQYF	TGTGCTAGCAGCCAGACAGGGAGAGAGACCCAGTACTTC
TRBV6-7	-	TRBD2	TRBJ2-1	CASSYSNLYFAGGNEQFF	TGTGCCAGCAGTTACTCGAATCTCTACTTTGCGGGGGGTAATGAGCAGTTCTTC
TRBV20-1	-	-	TRBJ2-7	CSASGQVGGSYEQYF	TGCAGTGCTAGTGGTCAGGTGGGAGGTTCCTACGAGCAGTACTTC
TRBV9	-	TRBD1	TRBJ1-1	CASSPRQGPNTEAFF	TGTGCCAGCAGCCCACGACAGGGCCCGAACACTGAAGCTTTCTTT
TRBV7-2	-	TRBD2	TRBJ2-1	CASSLEVGGSVYNEQFF	TGTGCCAGCAGCCTCGAGGTGGGCGGGAGTGTCTACAATGAGCAGTTCTTC
TRBV6-2/TRBV6-3	once	TRBD2	TRBJ2-5	CASSYIWRLAGEGAETQYF	TGTGCCAGCAGTTACATTTGGCGACTAGCGGGAGAAGGGGCGGAGACCCAGTACTTC
TRBV7-3	-	-	TRBJ1-2	CASSLMVIYRVMDGYTF	TGTGCCAGCAGCTTAATGGTAATTTACAGGGTAATGGATGGCTACACCTTC
TRBV9	-	-	TRBJ2-1	CASSVGGGGQHEQFF	TGTGCCAGCAGCGTAGGTGGGGGAGGACAACATGAGCAGTTCTTC
TRBV7-9	-	-	TRBJ2-1	CASSSALGRGPTYNEQFF	TGTGCCAGCAGTTCAGCCCTTGGCAGGGGCCCTACCTACAATGAGCAGTTCTTC
TRBV4-1	once	TRBD2	TRBJ2-5	CASSLRTSGGQETQYF	TGCGCCAGCAGCCTCCGGACTAGCGGAGGACAAGAGACCCAGTACTTC
TRBV30	-	-	TRBJ2-1	CAWGRLGHPNEQFF	TGTGCCTGGGGACGACTAGGACATCCCAATGAGCAGTTCTTC
TRBV11-2	-	-	TRBJ1-1	CASSATLQVWEDTEAFF	TGTGCCAGCAGCGCGACCTTACAGGTGTGGGAGGACACTGAAGCTTTCTTT
TRBV27	-	-	TRBJ1-2	CASSFLLGLGSPESNYGYTF	TGTGCCAGCAGTTTCCTATTAGGTTTGGGCAGCCCTGAGTCTAACTATGGCTACACCTTC
TRBV2	-	-	TRBJ1-6	CASRKGIGNPPLHF	TGTGCCAGCAGGAAGGGGATCGGGAATCCACCCCTCCACTTT
TRBV9	-	TRBD2	TRBJ2-2	CASRSGREGRTGELFF	TGTGCCAGCAGGTCCGGGCGGGAGGGCAGGACCGGGGAGCTGTTTTTT
TRBV15	-	-	TRBJ2-3	CATRKVGRGTDTQYF	TGTGCCACCAGAAAAGTGGGACGGGGCACAGATACGCAGTATTTT
TRBV7-2	-	TRBD2	TRBJ2-1	CASSPGLAGVAEQFF	TGTGCCAGCAGCCCCGGACTAGCGGGAGTTGCTGAGCAGTTCTTC
TRBV28	-	TRBD1	TRBJ1-2	CASSSGTGGIYGYTF	TGTGCCAGCAGTTCCGGGACAGGGGGCATCTATGGCTACACCTTC
TRBV4-1	-	-	TRBJ1-1	CASSDRRLVNTEAFF	TGCGCCAGCAGCGACCGTCGCTTAGTGAACACTGAAGCTTTCTTT